These 5 T cell receptor beta chains share one sample of origin, sequenced in a study of cytotoxic CD8 clonotypes in ibrutinib-treated CLL. Libraries were prepared by immunoSEQ multiplex PCR; TCRdb keeps only in-frame clonotypes and omits some of them. Counted here are about 160,000 clones, more than 75% occurring once; the ten biggest clones make up roughly 2%. The input for sequencing was PBMCs, taken after 12 months of ibrutinib treatment. The origin of the receptors is a human donor with chronic lymphocytic leukemia.

The gene calls are TRBV9 and TRBJ2-3, with D unresolved. Trimming took 4 bases from V and 0 from J, leaving 6 bases between them. CDR3 length: 13 amino acids. The V gene's germline CDR1 is SGDLS and CDR2 YYNGEE. CDR3 coding DNA: TGTGCCAGCAGCATAACTAGCACAGATACGCAGTATTTT. Translating it yields CASSITSTDTQYF.

On this clone: Other DNA sequences in this specimen translate into the identical CDR3. This chain connects TRBV13 to TRBJ1-1; a weak D match, TRBD1 (6 bases). V was shortened by 10 bases and J by 4 bases, with 19 bases between the two germline ends. The germline V gene encodes CDR1 PRHDT and CDR2 FYEKMQ (reference sequence). The CDR3 has 14 amino acids. CDR3 region: CATEGGRGATEAFF. The CDR3 nucleotides are TGTGCCACCGAGGGGGGGCGGGGGGCCACTGAAGCTTTCTTT.

This sequence joins TRBV9 and TRBJ2-7; maybe TRBD1 (5 bases). The ends were cut back, 0 bases at V and 5 bases at J, with 9 bases in the middle. Germline CDR1 SGDLS, CDR2 YYNGEE. The CDR3 totals 13 residues. CDR3 residues: CASSVDLGDEQYF. The CDR3 DNA sequence: TGTGCCAGCAGCGTAGACCTAGGGGACGAGCAGTACTTC.

V usage is TRBV28 and J usage is TRBJ2-7, with 9 bases matching TRBD1. Germline trimming cut 6 bases from V and 7 bases from J; bases unmatched to any gene: 10. This CDR3 spans 14 amino acids. From germline, CDR1 is MDHEN and CDR2 SYDVKM. The CDR3 DNA reads TGTGCCAGCAGGCAGTCCGGGACAGGGCGGGAGCAGTACTTC. It specifies CASRQSGTGREQYF.

The rearrangement links TRBV7-2 to TRBJ2-2; D is undetermined. Germline CDR1 is SGHTA and CDR2 is FQGNSA. This CDR3 is built from 14 residues. V lost 5 bases and J 3 bases, leaving 10 bases between the germline ends. The CDR3 DNA reads TGTGCCAGCAGCCTCACATCAGACACCGGGGAGCTGTTTTTT. It yields the protein CASSLTSDTGELFF.